This T cell receptor (beta chain) derives from a study of T cell repertoires in ileal Crohn's disease. Study-level information: Postoperative therapy was given to about half: 10 to 12 thiopurines, 15 to 20 anti-TNF agents.

In regard to this clone: As yet, its antigen is unknown.

Whole-study results and caveats: Every patient over 26.8% clonality showed endoscopic recurrence.

Patients were adults with ileal or ileocolonic Crohn's disease needing resection. The data were produced by immunoSEQ multiplex PCR, yet TCRdb's version contains in-frame clones alone and is incomplete. This sample has some 14,000 clones, with roughly 78% found just once. Germline V gives CDR1 SGHTA, CDR2 FQGNSA. This CDR3 contains 15 residues. V lost 4 bases to trimming and J lost 7 bases, with 19 bases between them. Sequencing input: ileal tissue. This receptor was taken from an adult with Crohn's disease. The gene calls are TRBV7-2 and TRBJ1-1, with no clear D. The CDR3 reads CASSSGMRVGLEAFF. CDR3 nucleotide sequence: TGTGCCAGCAGCTCCGGGATGAGGGTTGGTCTTGAAGCTTTCTTT.